The sequence of this T cell receptor beta chain was determined in a study of cytomegalovirus exposure and HLA in healthy donors. A word on this clone: The antigen is undetermined.

This CDR3 has 17 amino acids. Germline trimming cut 4 bases from V and 0 bases from J; bases unmatched to any gene: 9. Germline V lookup: CDR1 MNHNS, CDR2 SASEGT. Primers included in the PCR were 60 Vbeta and 13 Jbeta primers. The protocol was immunoSEQ multiplex PCR, while the TCRdb copy is restricted to in-frame clones and leaves out a portion. The sample includes about 170,000 clones, roughly 80% of them seen just once. General observations from the study: An assumption of roughly uniform sequencing depth across donors underlay the presence/absence analyses. Among TCR beta chains of equal frequency, HLA-associated ones were more clonally expanded in a later analysis. Later analysis suggested links between common viral pathogens and several top significant clusters.

The chain has TRBV6-1 and TRBJ1-5; 7 nucleotides match TRBD1. The specimen sequenced was PBMCs. The TCR originated in a woman between 45 and 60 years old in good health and CMV-seropositive. This chain's CDR3 is CASSAGGWANSNQPQHF. The CDR3 DNA sequence: TGTGCCAGCAGTGCAGGGGGTTGGGCTAATAGCAATCAGCCCCAGCATTTT.